The clone carrying this TCR beta chain has just a few counts. As yet, its antigen is unknown. The data were obtained in a study of beta chain features in type 1 diabetes. Markers CD45RO/CCR7/CD25/CD127/CD95/CD27 served to sort CD4+ naive, central memory, regulatory and stem cell-like memory cells. Study-level results: Shortening of TCRB CDR3s, moderate but significant, appeared in all four CD4+ subsets of Type 1 diabetes patients.

The study reverse transcribed the entire isolated RNA, so it sequenced expressed TCRB transcripts. Measured with immunoSEQ multiplex PCR; TCRdb has only the in-frame clones, and not every one. The sample shows more than 550,000 clones, more than 12% of them seen only once. Trimming pared 2 bases from V and 5 bases from J, leaving 12 bases between. Germline loops: CDR1 MNHEY, CDR2 SVGAGI. CDR3 length equals 14 residues. The sequencing sample was made of naive CD4+ T cells from blood. The rearrangement links TRBV6-5 to TRBJ1-1; D unresolved. The TCR was taken from a man aged 18 to 30 with type 1 diabetes. For the CDR3, the DNA is TGTGCCAGCAGTTACGGGCAGAGGCGTACTGAAGCTTTCTTT. This gives the protein CASSYGQRRTEAFF.